This is a list of T cell receptor beta chains from one sample in a study of cytomegalovirus exposure and HLA in healthy donors. Produced via immunoSEQ multiplex PCR; TCRdb's table is partial and in-frame only. The sample carries 90,000 or so clones, about 79% recorded once. Sequenced material: PBMCs. The receptors come from a female donor in good health and CMV-seronegative. Each CDR3 is given with its conserved first and last residue. The order of the fields is clone size, D gene, J gene, V gene, CDR3 DNA, CDR3 protein. The D gene is left open where the match is weak. The listing skips clone size in some rows; elsewhere it reads once, few, many or a size class.

>.|TRBD1|TRBJ1-3|TRBV7-9
TGTGCCAGCAGCTTAGGACAGGGGGCGGATGGAAACACCATATATTTT
CASSLGQGADGNTIYF
>.|.|TRBJ1-4|TRBV27
TGTGCCAGCAGTTTTAGGGAGTCGGGAAATGAAAAACTGTTTTTT
CASSFRESGNEKLFF
>.|.|TRBJ2-7|TRBV5-1
TGCGCCAGCAGCGAACCGACTAGTGACGAGCAGTACTTC
CASSEPTSDEQYF
>.|TRBD1|TRBJ1-1|TRBV2
TGTGCCAGCAGTGAAGCGACAGGGGCCCTGGGAGCTTTCTTT
CASSEATGALGAFF
>.|TRBD2|TRBJ2-1|TRBV7-9
TGTGCCAGCAGCCCACGGGAGGAGCATGAGCAGTTCTTC
CASSPREEHEQFF
>.|.|TRBJ1-2|TRBV21-1
TGTGCCAGCATCTCCAGGGACTATGGCTACACCTTC
CASISRDYGYTF
>.|TRBD1|TRBJ2-1|TRBV27
TGTGCCAGCAGGGACAGGGGGCACCATGAGCAGTTCTTC
CASRDRGHHEQFF
>few|.|TRBJ1-4|TRBV4-1
TGCGCCAGCAGCCAAGCTGGGGGCAGGGGTAATGAAAAACTGTTTTTT
CASSQAGGRGNEKLFF
>.|.|TRBJ2-3|TRBV6-5
TGTGCCAGCAGTCCTGAGGCAGATACGCAGTATTTT
CASSPEADTQYF
>.|.|TRBJ2-5|TRBV6-5
TGTGCCAGCAGGTCACCGGGACACGTCCGGGTGTACTTC
CASRSPGHVRVYF
>.|TRBD1|TRBJ2-3|TRBV30
TGTGCCTGGAGTTCAGTTGTGCAGGGGGGCACAGATACGCAGTATTTT
CAWSSVVQGGTDTQYF
>.|TRBD2|TRBJ2-7|TRBV6-6
TGTGCCAGCAGCCGCGGGGGGGCCTACGAGCAGTACTTC
CASSRGGAYEQYF
>.|.|TRBJ2-3|TRBV20-1
TGCAGTGCACAAAGCACAGATACGCAGTATTTT
CSAQSTDTQYF
>once|TRBD2|TRBJ2-7|TRBV6-1
TGTGCCAGCAGTGTAGCGGGTTCCGGGATCTCCTACGAGCAGTACTTC
CASSVAGSGISYEQYF
>.|TRBD1|TRBJ1-1|TRBV19
TGTGCCAGTAGTACCCTATCAGGGGGACTGAACACTGAAGCTTTCTTT
CASSTLSGGLNTEAFF
>.|TRBD1|TRBJ1-2|TRBV30
TGTGCCTGGAACGGACAGGTCCCTAGTTATGGTGGCTACACCTTC
CAWNGQVPSYGGYTF
>.|.|TRBJ1-4|TRBV7-9
TGTGCCAGCAGCCTCCGGGGGTTGGCTAATGAAAAACTGTTTTTT
CASSLRGLANEKLFF
>.|.|TRBJ2-1|TRBV6-5
TGTGCCAGCAGTTACAGTACTAGCTATCATGAGCAGTTCTTC
CASSYSTSYHEQFF
>.|.|TRBJ1-4|TRBV7-8
TGTGCCAGCAGCCCCCCGGGGCCAGGGGCCCGTTCTCCTAATGAAAAACTGTTTTTT
CASSPPGPGARSPNEKLFF
>.|TRBD2|TRBJ2-3|TRBV11-2
TGTGCCAGCAGCGTGACTAGCGGGAGTGTAGATACGCAGTATTTT
CASSVTSGSVDTQYF
>.|.|TRBJ2-3|TRBV9
TGTGCCAGCAGCGTAGGAGTGCCAGATACGCAGTATTTT
CASSVGVPDTQYF
>.|.|TRBJ2-2|TRBV9
TGTGCCAGCAGCGTAGCCCCCGGTTGGACCGGGGAGCTGTTTTTT
CASSVAPGWTGELFF
>few|.|TRBJ1-1|TRBV4-1
TGCGCCAGCAGCCCCCCCCAAATCAGATCGGGCACTGAAGCTTTCTTT
CASSPPQIRSGTEAFF
>.|TRBD1|TRBJ1-1|TRBV28
TGTGCCAGCAGTTCGTACAGGGGGACAAGAGGAGCTTTCTTT
CASSSYRGTRGAFF
>.|TRBD1|TRBJ1-2|TRBV7-9
TGTGCCAGCAGCCCCGGGACAGGGTCGGAAGGCTACACCTTC
CASSPGTGSEGYTF
>.|.|TRBJ1-1|TRBV19
TGTGCCAGTAGTAGGGGGAGGGATTCGGACACTGAAGCTTTCTTT
CASSRGRDSDTEAFF
>.|TRBD2|TRBJ2-1|TRBV19
TGTGCCAGTAGTATCTCTAGTGGTCGTGAACTAGCGGGAAATGAGCAGTTCTTC
CASSISSGRELAGNEQFF
>.|.|TRBJ2-7|TRBV7-9
TGTGCCAGCAGCTTGCAGGGGATGGCTTACGAGCAGTACTTC
CASSLQGMAYEQYF
>.|.|TRBJ2-7|TRBV25-1
TGTGCCAGCAGTGCATATTCCGGTTACGAGCAGTACTTC
CASSAYSGYEQYF
>.|.|TRBJ1-5|TRBV28
TGTGCCAGCAGTCCGGGATCCCTAGGCAATCAGCCCCAGCATTTT
CASSPGSLGNQPQHF
>few|.|TRBJ2-5|TRBV7-2
TGTGCCAGCAGCTCCCGAACGGGGGGCCCAGAGACCCAGTACTTC
CASSSRTGGPETQYF
>.|TRBD1|TRBJ2-5|TRBV6-1
TGTGCCAGCAGTGGATTGTTAAGAGGGGGCGAAGAGACCCAGTACTTC
CASSGLLRGGEETQYF
>.|.|TRBJ1-2|TRBV6-5
TGTGCCAGCAGTTACTCGAATTGGGGGCTCCGTGGCTACACCTTC
CASSYSNWGLRGYTF
>.|TRBD1|TRBJ2-3|TRBV14
TGTGCCAGCAGCCCACTTAACAGGGGTGAGGATACGCAGTATTTT
CASSPLNRGEDTQYF
>.|TRBD1|TRBJ1-2|TRBV6-1
TGTGCCAGCAGTGAGGGACAGGGGAGCTATGGCTACACCTTC
CASSEGQGSYGYTF
>.|.|TRBJ2-5|TRBV25-1
TGTGCCAGCAGTGAACCTCGGGGCCAAGAGACCCAGTACTTC
CASSEPRGQETQYF